Included here is one TCR beta chain sequence, with context. Its specificity is unknown. V was pared by 4 bases and J by 8 bases, with 23 bases between. Germline loops: CDR1 MNHNS, CDR2 SASEGT. The CDR3 has 17 amino acids. The data are from a study of identifying expanded T cells in peripheral blood. Broader study findings: Technical replicates showed roughly 1.2 changed clones; around 2 weeks roughly 15; four weeks 19.

Collection occurred without any documented infections or immune events in donors. Here immunoSEQ multiplex PCR was the method, and the copy in TCRdb shows in-frame clones only, minus some. This table holds approximately 85,000 clones, approximately 90% found once. This chain joins TRBV6-1 and TRBJ1-4; no clear D gene. Sequencing was done on a sample of blood. The source is a person aged 18-69 years in good health. The CDR3 region has the DNA TGTGCCAGCAGTGTACCCGTGTACGACCTCTTGCCCGAAAAACTGTTTTTT. It is translated as CASSVPVYDLLPEKLFF.